What follows are 15 T cell receptor beta chains derived from one specimen sequenced in a study of blood T cell repertoires in COVID-19 (dated by TCRdb to the early 2020s). Receptors were amplified or captured by the immunoSEQ multiplex PCR assay. TCRdb provides this immuneACCESS table in a form limited to in-frame rearrangements. Some clones are lacking; in checked studies, under half of them reflect an unresolved V gene, and why the rest are absent is not known. This sample lists about 240,000 clones; around 87% were detected once. The biggest ten clones account for 3% to 4% of the sample. The specimen was PBMCs or T cells enriched from blood (not recorded which). Receptors originate from a woman between 40 and 55 years old with acute COVID-19.

This chain joins TRBV21-1 and TRBJ2-7; whether TRBD2, the table's D call, matches the DNA was not checked. TRBV21-1 is an annotated pseudogene. The CDR3 spans 16 residues. The CDR3 coding sequence is TGTGCCAGCAAGACCCTAGGGGGGGGTTTCTCCTACGAGCAGTACTTC. This gives the protein CASKTLGGGFSYEQYF.

J is TRBJ1-1 and V is TRBV18; maybe TRBD1 (5 bases). Trimming removed 2 bases at V and 3 bases at J, with 10 bases between. CDR1 and CDR2 (germline): KGHSH, LQKENI. This CDR3 comprises 14 residues. DNA of the CDR3: TGTGCCAGCTCACCAGAGCGGGGGGACACTGAAGCTTTCTTT. Its translation: CASSPERGDTEAFF.

V usage is TRBV6-5 and J usage is TRBJ2-7; D gene ambiguous. The CDR3 totals 15 residues. The germline CDR1 and CDR2 sequences are MNHEY and SVGAGI. V was cut by 6 bases and J by 7 bases, with 22 bases left in between. The DNA for the CDR3 is TGTGCCAGCAGCTATTCGTTCACGAACCCGTGGGAGCAGTACTTC. This translates into CASSYSFTNPWEQYF.

The chain links TRBV11-3 to TRBJ2-7; perhaps TRBD2 as D (5 bases). Trimming took off 4 bases at V and 3 bases at J, with 13 bases between the two ends. Germline V gene lookup returns CDR1 SGHNT and CDR2 YENEEA. CDR3 size: 14 residues. CDR3 in amino acids: CASSSRQLDYEQYF. The CDR3 DNA is TGTGCCAGCAGCTCGAGACAACTAGACTACGAGCAGTACTTC.

This sequence joins TRBV5-4 and TRBJ2-1; D possibly corresponds to TRBD2 (6 bases). Germline V gene sequence: CDR1 SGHNT, CDR2 YYREEE (reference sequence). This CDR3 comprises 13 residues. V was shortened by 0 bases and J by 7 bases, with 8 bases between the two germline ends. CDR3 amino acids: CASSLDRGNEQFF. The CDR3 nucleotides are TGTGCCAGCAGCTTGGATCGGGGGAATGAGCAGTTCTTC.

The V gene is TRBV18, the J gene TRBJ1-1, with 7 bases identical to TRBD1. Germline loops: CDR1 KGHSH, CDR2 LQKENI. The CDR3 has 12 amino acids. V shed 5 bases, J shed 6 bases, and the junction held 3 bases outside the gene matches. The CDR3 bases are TGTGCCAGCTCAACTCAGGGGGCTGAAGCTTTCTTT. Protein: CASSTQGAEAFF.

V gene TRBV2 combines with J gene TRBJ2-5; 7 bases match TRBD1. V shed 0 bases, J shed 7 bases, and the junction held 8 bases outside the gene matches. The CDR3 loop spans 15 amino acids. The germline gives CDR1 SNHLY, CDR2 FYNNEI. Here the CDR3 DNA reads TGTGCCAGCAGTGAAGCCTTGGGGGACAGCCGGACCCAGTACTTC. As protein: CASSEALGDSRTQYF.

V is TRBV25-1 and J is TRBJ1-2; D is unclear. CDR3 length: 14 amino acids. The ends were cut back, 1 base at V and 1 base at J, with 7 bases in the middle. Looked up from germline, CDR1 is MGHDK and CDR2 is SYGVNS. CDR3: CASSELDINYGYTF. CDR3 sequence (DNA): TGTGCCAGCAGTGAATTAGACATTAACTATGGCTACACCTTC.

The chain has TRBV7-9 and TRBJ2-2, with a tentative D call TRBD2 (5 bases). V lost 5 bases and J lost 7, with 11 bases in between. CDR1 is SEHNR and CDR2 is FQNEAQ in the germline V gene (reference sequence). CDR3 size: 13 residues. The CDR3 is CASSLSGVGELFF. The CDR3 coding sequence is TGTGCCAGCAGCCTGAGCGGTGTCGGGGAGCTGTTTTTT.

This sequence joins TRBV28 and TRBJ1-5, with a tentative D call TRBD1 (6 bases). The ends were cut back, 6 bases at V and 0 bases at J, with 12 bases in the middle. The germline CDR1 and CDR2 sequences are MDHEN and SYDVKM. This CDR3 comprises 15 residues. In DNA, the CDR3 is TGTGCCAGCAGACCATTGGGACATAGCAATCAGCCCCAGCATTTT. Its translation is CASRPLGHSNQPQHF.

This sequence joins TRBV7-9 and TRBJ2-7; no clear D. This CDR3 region has 14 residues. Germline CDR1 is SEHNR and CDR2 is FQNEAQ (reference sequence). V lost 1 base and J 7 bases, leaving 14 bases between the germline ends. The CDR3 loop reads CASSLDGGMVEQYF. CDR3 sequence (DNA): TGTGCCAGCAGCTTAGATGGCGGAATGGTGGAGCAGTACTTC.

This clone was observed a few times. The rearrangement links TRBV7-9 to TRBJ2-7, with D unresolved. Trimming stripped 5 bases from V and 0 bases from J, with 11 bases between. Germline CDR1 and CDR2: SEHNR and FQNEAQ (reference sequence). The CDR3 loop spans 14 amino acids. CDR3 amino acids: CASSRAEDSYEQYF. CDR3 DNA: TGTGCCAGCAGCCGAGCCGAGGACTCCTACGAGCAGTACTTC.

V is TRBV10-3 and J is TRBJ1-5, with 9 bases matching TRBD1. Germline CDR1 ENHRY, CDR2 SYGVKD. The CDR3 is 14 amino acids. Trimming removed 5 bases from V and 3 bases from J; junction bases left unmatched: 2. The CDR3 loop reads CAISRDRDNQPQHF. CDR3 DNA sequence: TGTGCCATCAGTCGGGACAGGGACAATCAGCCCCAGCATTTT.

This clone was recorded once. This sequence joins TRBV2 and TRBJ2-2; 7 positions agree with TRBD2. The germline gives CDR1 SNHLY, CDR2 FYNNEI. This CDR3 spans 13 amino acids. V shed 6 bases, J shed 8 bases, and the junction held 6 bases outside the gene matches. The CDR3 sequence: CASSVAGAGELFF. CDR3 in DNA: TGTGCCAGCAGCGTAGCGGGCGCAGGGGAGCTGTTTTTT.

The chain employs TRBV4-1 and TRBJ2-7, with 7 positions matching TRBD1. The V and J ends lost 0 bases and 0 bases, in that order; junction bases with no gene match: 2. CDR3 length: 15 residues. CDR1 MGHRA and CDR2 YSYEKL come from the germline V gene. CDR3 residues: CASSQDRDSSYEQYF. CDR3 in DNA: TGCGCCAGCAGCCAAGATCGGGACAGCTCCTACGAGCAGTACTTC.